These T cell receptor beta chains were read from a single sample in a study of cytomegalovirus exposure and HLA in healthy donors. Sequenced by immunoSEQ multiplex PCR; TCRdb stores in-frame clones only, minus some. The sample has over 85,000 clones, 76% seen once; the top ten hold 2% to 2.5%. Specimen: PBMCs. All receptors come from a man in his forties or fifties in good health and CMV-seronegative. The CDR3 runs from the conserved cysteine through the conserved F or W. The order of the fields is clone size, D gene, J gene, V gene, CDR3 DNA, CDR3 protein. A D gene is named only where the DNA matches it firmly. Clone size is shown for a subset of rows, as once, few, many or a class of expanded clone.

>NA|NA|TRBJ2-7|TRBV7-6
TGTGCCAGCAGCTTACAGGAAGCCACCTACGAGCAGTACTTC
CASSLQEATYEQYF
>NA|NA|TRBJ1-2|TRBV6-1
TGTGCCAGCAGGTCTTACTCGAAAACCTATGGCTACACCTTC
CASRSYSKTYGYTF
>NA|NA|TRBJ2-7|TRBV19
TGTGCCAGTAGTGACGGGTACTACGAGCAGTACTTC
CASSDGYYEQYF
>NA|NA|TRBJ1-5|TRBV7-2
TGTGCCAGCAGCTTAGGAGTTGGGGAGAATCAGCCCCAGCATTTT
CASSLGVGENQPQHF
>NA|TRBD2|TRBJ2-1|TRBV9
TGTGCCAGCACCGTTACGGGACTAGCGGGATATGAGCAGTTCTTC
CASTVTGLAGYEQFF
>NA|TRBD2|TRBJ2-3|TRBV7-9
TGTGCCAGCAGCTTAAGCCCGCGGGGGGCCGACGCGAACACAGATACGCAGTATTTT
CASSLSPRGADANTDTQYF
>NA|TRBD2|TRBJ2-2|TRBV9
TGTGCCAGCAGCGTAGACGATAGCGGGGGGACTTACACCGGGGAGCTGTTTTTT
CASSVDDSGGTYTGELFF
>NA|TRBD1|TRBJ2-7|TRBV18
TGTGCCAGCTCACAGGGACAGGGGTACGAGCAGTACTTC
CASSQGQGYEQYF
>few|TRBD1|TRBJ1-5|TRBV18
TGTGCCAGCTCACCCGACAGGGCAGAGTTTCAGCCCCAGCATTTT
CASSPDRAEFQPQHF
>NA|TRBD2|TRBJ2-4|TRBV28
TGTGCCAGCAGCACGGTGGGGGGAATTAGTATGGGAGGGAAAAACATTCAGTACTTC
CASSTVGGISMGGKNIQYF
>NA|TRBD1|TRBJ2-7|TRBV4-1
TGCGCCAGCAGCCATCCGACAGGGCAAATCTCCTACGAGCAGTACTTC
CASSHPTGQISYEQYF
>NA|NA|TRBJ1-1|TRBV19
TGTGCCAGTAGTATAGAGGCCCGCACTATGAACACTGAAGCTTTCTTT
CASSIEARTMNTEAFF
>NA|TRBD2|TRBJ2-5|TRBV9
TGTGCCAGCACCCCGCGGGGGAGGGCCTATGAGACCCAGTACTTC
CASTPRGRAYETQYF
>NA|TRBD2|TRBJ2-2|TRBV6-6
TGTGCCAGCACATTCTTAGCGGGAGTGGACACCGGGGAGCTGTTTTTT
CASTFLAGVDTGELFF
>NA|NA|TRBJ2-7|TRBV7-3
TGTGCCAGCAGCGCGGGACCGACCTACGAGCAGTACTTC
CASSAGPTYEQYF
>NA|TRBD1|TRBJ2-2|TRBV5-5
TGTGCCAGCAGCTTACTGGAACAGGGGACGGACGGGGAGCTGTTTTTT
CASSLLEQGTDGELFF
>NA|NA|TRBJ2-3|TRBV21-1
TGTGCCAGCAGCAAGGCGGAGAAGGGCACAGATACGCAGTATTTT
CASSKAEKGTDTQYF
>NA|NA|TRBJ2-3|TRBV28
TGTGCCAGCACGACGAGGGCGGCAGATACGCAGTATTTT
CASTTRAADTQYF
>NA|NA|TRBJ2-1|TRBV7-9
TGTGCCAGCAGCCCGAATGGCTGGAGTGTCAATGAGCAGTTCTTC
CASSPNGWSVNEQFF
>NA|NA|TRBJ2-2|TRBV6-5
TGTGCCAGCAGTTACTCGAACGGGAGGAACACCGGGGAGCTGTTTTTT
CASSYSNGRNTGELFF
>NA|TRBD2|TRBJ2-2|TRBV4-2
TGTGCCAGCAGCCCCTCGGGGGGGTCCACCGGGGAGCTGTTTTTT
CASSPSGGSTGELFF
>NA|NA|TRBJ1-2|TRBV29-1
TGCAGCGTTGTTTCAGGGAACTATGGCTACACCTTC
CSVVSGNYGYTF
>NA|TRBD1|TRBJ2-3|TRBV19
TGTGCCATCCTCGAAAGGGACAGGTATGTTACGGGAGATACGCAGTATTTT
CAILERDRYVTGDTQYF
>NA|TRBD2|TRBJ2-1|TRBV7-9
TGTGCCAGCAGGAAAAACCGGGACTATACTACTGAGCAGTTCTTC
CASRKNRDYTTEQFF
>NA|NA|TRBJ1-1|TRBV14
TGTGCCAGCAGCCAATTTCAGGGGCTGAACACTGAAGCTTTCTTT
CASSQFQGLNTEAFF
>NA|NA|TRBJ1-6|TRBV5-6
TGTGCCAGCAGCTTCGGGGTGAGATCACCCCTCCACTTT
CASSFGVRSPLHF
>NA|NA|TRBJ2-1|TRBV11-2
TGTGCCAGCAGCGCCGACAGAGGAGCTTACAATGAGCAGTTCTTC
CASSADRGAYNEQFF
>NA|TRBD1|TRBJ2-5|TRBV7-9
TGTGCCAGCAGCCCGGTCTTGACAGGGTTGGAAACCCAGTACTTC
CASSPVLTGLETQYF